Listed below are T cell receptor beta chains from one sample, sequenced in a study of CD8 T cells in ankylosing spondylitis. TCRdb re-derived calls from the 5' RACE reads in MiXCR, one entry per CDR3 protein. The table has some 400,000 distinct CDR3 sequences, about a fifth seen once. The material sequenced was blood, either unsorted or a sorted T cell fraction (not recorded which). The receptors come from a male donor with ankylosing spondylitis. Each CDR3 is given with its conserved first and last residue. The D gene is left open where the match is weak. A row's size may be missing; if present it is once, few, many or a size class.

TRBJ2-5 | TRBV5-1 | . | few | TGCGCCAGCAGCTTGGTATGGGGTGCCAACCCGTCAGGGACCCAGTACTTC | CASSLVWGANPSGTQYF
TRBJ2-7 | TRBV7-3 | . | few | TGTGCCAGCAGCTTATTTCCAGGTCCAGTGTACGAGCAGTACTTC | CASSLFPGPVYEQYF
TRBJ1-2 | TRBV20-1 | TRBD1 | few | TGCAGTGCTAGAGTCGGGACAGGGGGCAACTATGGCTACACCTTC | CSARVGTGGNYGYTF
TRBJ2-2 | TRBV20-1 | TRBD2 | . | TGCAGTGCAAGCGGGAGGGCCCACGGGGAGCTGTTTTTT | CSASGRAHGELFF
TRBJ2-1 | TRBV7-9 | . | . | TGTGCCAGCAGCTTGGTAGTAGCTAACAATGAGCAGTTCTTC | CASSLVVANNEQFF
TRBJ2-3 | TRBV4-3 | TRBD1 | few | TGCGCCAGCAGCCAAGATACAGGGGGAGGCACAGATACGCAGTATTTT | CASSQDTGGGTDTQYF
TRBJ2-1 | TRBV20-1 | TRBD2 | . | TGCAGTGCTAATCGGGCTAGCGGGAGAGTATACAATGAGCAGTTCTTC | CSANRASGRVYNEQFF
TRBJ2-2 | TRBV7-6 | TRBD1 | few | TGTGCCAGCAGCACTTCGGGGACAGGGGGTAGCGGGGAGCTGTTTTTT | CASSTSGTGGSGELFF
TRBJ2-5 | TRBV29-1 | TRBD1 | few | TGCAGCGTTACGGGACAGGGGTACGAGACCCAGTACTTC | CSVTGQGYETQYF
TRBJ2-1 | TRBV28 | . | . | TGTGCCAGCAGATTATATATTGGCGGGTCTGAGCAGTTCTTC | CASRLYIGGSEQFF
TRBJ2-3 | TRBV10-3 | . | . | TGTGCCATCAGTAGGGAGCGGCCCACAGATACGCAGTATTTT | CAISRERPTDTQYF
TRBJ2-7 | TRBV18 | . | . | TGTGCCAGCTTCAGGACTTCCCCCTACGAGCAGTACTTC | CASFRTSPYEQYF
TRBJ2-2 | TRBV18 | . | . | TGTGCCAGCTCCCTTATCAAGGTTCCGGACACCGGGGAGCTGTTTTTT | CASSLIKVPDTGELFF
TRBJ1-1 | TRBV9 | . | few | TGTGCCAGCAGCGTGGACAGACAGAACACTGAAGCTTTCTTT | CASSVDRQNTEAFF